This T cell receptor (beta chain) was recovered during a study of beta chain features in type 1 diabetes. General observations from the study: Although PCR might favor shorter templates, it would do so equally in patients and controls.

CDR1 is GTSNPN and CDR2 is SVGIG in the germline V gene (reference sequence). The length of the CDR3 is 14 residues. V shed 0 bases, J shed 8 bases, and the junction held 9 bases outside the gene matches. In regard to this clone: Its cognate antigen is unknown.

It was one heparinised blood draw, averaging roughly 100 mL, that each donor gave. CD4+ naive, central memory, regulatory and stem cell-like memory cells were sorted via CD45RO/CCR7/CD25/CD127/CD95/CD27. As every portion of the isolated RNA was reverse transcribed, the sequencing read expressed TCRB transcripts. It was found that naive, central memory and regulatory T cell samples averaged around 3.6 million reads. Only in-frame clones appear in the TCRdb table, and some are missing; sequencing was by immunoSEQ multiplex PCR. The profile shows hundreds of thousands of clones, more than 9% of them singletons.

The chain employs TRBV30 and TRBJ1-2; 7 positions match TRBD1. What was sequenced was naive CD4+ T cells from blood. The source is a woman aged 18 to 35 in good health. The CDR3 bases are TGTGCCTGGAGTGTACGGGAAGGGGGCGAAGGCTACACCTTC. Its translation: CAWSVREGGEGYTF.